The rows below give T cell receptor beta chains drawn from one sample of a study of CD8 T cells in Susac syndrome. One entry per CDR3 protein, called by TCRdb with MiXCR from the immunoSEQ multiplex PCR reads. The sample carries some 240,000 distinct CDR3 sequences, about 95% recorded once. The sequenced material came from CD4+ T cells from PBMCs. These receptors were collected from a human donor with Susac syndrome. Both conserved end residues are part of each CDR3. A D gene is named only where the DNA matches it firmly.

j_call v_call d_call cdr3_aa cdr3_nt
TRBJ2-5 TRBV24-1 TRBD1 CATSDTGGVDPKETQYF TGTGCCACCAGTGATACAGGGGGCGTAGACCCCAAGGAGACCCAGTACTTC
TRBJ2-6 TRBV18 TRBD1 CASSPNGGQGNVLTF TGTGCCAGCTCACCAAACGGCGGACAGGGCAACGTCCTGACTTTC
TRBJ2-3 TRBV2 . CASVRAWSPGDTQYF TGTGCCAGCGTTAGAGCGTGGTCCCCCGGAGATACGCAGTATTTT
TRBJ1-5 TRBV14 TRBD1 CASSQRQGRRHNQPQHF TGTGCCAGCAGCCAAAGACAGGGGAGAAGGCACAATCAGCCCCAGCATTTT
TRBJ2-7 TRBV20-1 . CSARPDRSYEQYF TGCAGTGCTAGACCTGACAGATCCTACGAGCAGTACTTC
TRBJ1-1 TRBV7-3 . CASRRYVNTEAFF TGTGCCAGCAGGCGGTACGTGAACACTGAAGCTTTCTTT
TRBJ2-5 TRBV20-1 . CSARGRTKETQYF TGCAGTGCTAGAGGTCGGACCAAGGAGACCCAGTACTTC
TRBJ2-6 TRBV28 . CASRPTRSSGANVLTF TGTGCCAGCAGACCTACTCGGAGCTCTGGGGCCAACGTCCTGACTTTC
TRBJ2-2 TRBV7-8 . CASRPRFNTGELFF TGTGCCAGCAGGCCTAGATTCAACACCGGGGAGCTGTTTTTT
TRBJ1-1 TRBV4-2 TRBD1 CASSQLTGDRIEAFF TGTGCCAGCAGCCAACTTACAGGGGATAGGATTGAAGCTTTCTTT
TRBJ1-3 TRBV28 . CASSTQTGNTIYF TGTGCCAGCAGTACCCAGACAGGAAACACCATATATTTT
TRBJ1-5 TRBV28 . CASMTSNQPQHF TGTGCCAGCATGACAAGCAATCAGCCCCAGCATTTT
TRBJ1-2 TRBV12-3/TRBV12-4 . CASSSSGLYGYTF TGTGCCAGCAGTTCTTCAGGGCTCTATGGCTACACCTTC
TRBJ2-3 TRBV4-1 TRBD2 CASSQRGLAGSGGTDTQYF TGCGCCAGCAGCCAAAGGGGACTAGCGGGTAGCGGGGGTACAGATACGCAGTATTTT
TRBJ2-1 TRBV30 . CAWSPTNYNEQFF TGTGCCTGGAGTCCGACTAATTACAATGAGCAGTTCTTC
TRBJ1-4 TRBV11-2 . CASSKLGGAGPEKLFF TGTGCCAGCAGCAAGTTAGGCGGGGCAGGCCCTGAAAAACTGTTTTTT
TRBJ2-7 TRBV6-5 . CASSRGLQYEQYF TGTGCCAGCAGTAGGGGACTCCAGTACGAGCAGTACTTC
TRBJ2-5 TRBV5-1 TRBD1 CASSLGGQPRETQYF TGCGCCAGCAGCTTGGGGGGACAGCCCCGGGAGACCCAGTACTTC
TRBJ1-2 TRBV5-1 TRBD1 CASSLGDRVVSSGYTF TGCGCCAGCAGCTTGGGGGACAGGGTAGTTTCGAGTGGCTACACCTTC
TRBJ1-2 TRBV12-3/TRBV12-4 . CASRYRFNYGYTF TGTGCCAGCAGGTACAGGTTTAACTATGGCTACACCTTC
TRBJ2-1 TRBV28 TRBD1 CASSHAGQGSNEQFF TGTGCCAGCAGTCACGCCGGACAGGGGAGCAATGAGCAGTTCTTC
TRBJ1-2 TRBV28 . CASSSPPFLATF TGTGCCAGCAGTTCCCCTCCTTTTCTTGCGACCTTC